This TCR beta chain was sequenced during a study of blood T cell repertoires in COVID-19. Looking at the study overall: Sites in the United States, Italy and Spain provided acute and convalescent COVID-19 samples. Sources were T cells, B-cell-depleted T cells, or PBMCs; the material itself was cDNA or gDNA.

Germline CDR1 reads LGHNA; CDR2 reads YNFKEQ. The CDR3 totals 15 residues. Trimming removed 0 bases from V and 9 bases from J, with 15 bases in between. Measured with immunoSEQ multiplex PCR; TCRdb has only the in-frame clones, and not every one. This sample has about 220,000 clones, with approximately 83% found just once. The sequenced material came from peripheral blood. This clonotype was sampled from a woman in her twenties or thirties who had recovered from COVID-19. This chain uses TRBV4-2 with TRBJ2-1; perhaps TRBD2 as D (6 bases). This CDR3 reads CASSQDYPGDIEQFF. In DNA form, the CDR3 reads TGTGCCAGCAGCCAAGATTATCCGGGAGACATTGAGCAGTTCTTC.